The 27 T cell receptor beta chains presented below share a single source sample, sequenced in a study of blood T cell repertoires in COVID-19. Profiling relied on immunoSEQ multiplex PCR, and the TCRdb table lists in-frame clones only, not all of them. The repertoire holds about 96,000 clones, with around 85% as singletons. Sequenced: peripheral blood. These receptors were obtained from a woman aged 55 to 70 with acute or convalescent COVID-19.

The chain joins TRBV29-1 to TRBJ2-7, with 8 bases matching TRBD1. This CDR3 is built from 13 residues. The V and J ends lost 6 bases and 2 bases, in that order; junction bases with no gene match: 6. Germline loops: CDR1 SQVTM, CDR2 ANQGSEA. The CDR3 region is CSVRMTGAYEQYF. CDR3 DNA: TGCAGCGTCCGAATGACAGGGGCCTACGAGCAGTACTTC.

V and J are TRBV4-2 and TRBJ1-6, with 10 positions matching TRBD1. This CDR3 is 16 amino acids long. From germline, CDR1 is LGHNA and CDR2 YNFKEQ. Trimming removed 3 bases from V and 11 bases from J; junction bases left unmatched: 10. CDR3 protein: CASSQLWDRGVTPLHF. The CDR3 bases are TGTGCCAGCAGCCAGCTCTGGGACAGGGGAGTAACACCCCTCCACTTT.

This clone was picked up one time. The J gene is TRBJ2-7, the V gene TRBV11-2; 7 bases match TRBD1. The CDR3 covers 13 residues. Germline CDR1 is SGHAT and CDR2 is FQNNGV. Losses at the gene ends were 4 bases for V and 4 bases for J; bases not matched to a gene: 4. The CDR3 protein is CASSSDREYEQYF. CDR3 sequence (DNA): TGTGCCAGCAGCTCCGACAGGGAGTACGAGCAGTACTTC. Using reference TRBV11-2 and TRBJ2-7 for the parts outside the CDR3, the full variable domain is EAGVAQSPRYKIIEKRQSVAFWCNPISGHATLYWYQQILGQGPKLLIQFQNNGVVDDSQLPKDRFSAERLKGVDSTLKIQPAKLEDSAVYLCASSSDREYEQYFGPGTRLTVT.

The chain has TRBV10-2 and TRBJ1-4; no clear D gene. Looked up from germline, CDR1 is WSHSY and CDR2 is SAAADI. This CDR3 has 13 amino acids. Trimming took 4 bases from V and 12 from J, leaving 15 bases between them. The CDR3 spells CASSGNVDGQLFF. The CDR3 region has the DNA TGCGCCAGCAGTGGCAATGTAGATGGGCAACTGTTTTTT.

V usage is TRBV12-5 and J usage is TRBJ2-3; TRBD2 matches at 13 bases. Germline assignment: CDR1 LGHNT and CDR2 FRNRAP. The ends lost 5 bases at V and 2 bases at J; junction bases unmatched: 4. This CDR3 contains 16 residues. This CDR3 is CASGPGLAGATDTQYF. DNA of the CDR3: TGTGCTAGTGGTCCTGGACTAGCGGGGGCCACAGATACGCAGTATTTT. Filled out from reference TRBV12-5 and TRBJ2-3, the complete variable domain reads DARVTQTPRHKVTEMGQEVTMRCQPILGHNTVFWYRQTMMQGLELLAYFRNRAPLDDSGMPKDRFSAEMPDATLATLKIQPSEPRDSAVYFCASGPGLAGATDTQYFGPGTRLTVL.

V is TRBV9 and J is TRBJ1-4, with a tentative D call TRBD1 (6 bases). Germline-derived CDR1 and CDR2 are SGDLS and YYNGEE. This CDR3 has 14 amino acids. Trimming cost V 0 bases and J 7 bases, with 10 bases left between them. CDR3 region: CASSVGGRGEKLFF. The CDR3 bases are TGTGCCAGCAGCGTAGGGGGGCGAGGTGAAAAACTGTTTTTT.

The chain recombines TRBV19 with TRBJ1-5; D is unresolved. The CDR3 totals 15 residues. V was clipped by 6 bases and J by 4 bases, with 16 bases between them. Germline loops: CDR1 LNHDA, CDR2 SQIVND (reference sequence). CDR3: CASSPQVALNQPQHF. In DNA form, the CDR3 reads TGTGCCAGTAGCCCCCAGGTGGCATTAAATCAGCCCCAGCATTTT.

This clone has a handful of counts. The chain recombines TRBV5-6 with TRBJ2-7; possible D gene TRBD1, 6 bases. The CDR3 loop spans 18 amino acids. Germline V lookup: CDR1 SGHDT, CDR2 YYEEEE. The V and J ends lost 0 bases and 3 bases respectively, with 22 bases between them. CDR3 in amino acids: CASSLAFEGGRTYYEQYF. The CDR3 nucleotides read TGTGCCAGCAGCTTGGCCTTCGAAGGGGGACGAACTTACTACGAGCAGTACTTC.

This chain links TRBV5-4 with TRBJ2-7; 7 bases fit TRBD2. V lost 4 bases and J lost 3; bases outside the gene matches: 10. Germline assignment: CDR1 SGHNT and CDR2 YYREEE (reference sequence). CDR3 size: 15 residues. The CDR3 nucleotides are TGTGCCAGCAGCACGGGGGGAGGACGGAACTACGAGCAGTACTTC. Translating it yields CASSTGGGRNYEQYF.

The V gene is TRBV10-3, the J gene TRBJ1-4, with TRBD1 as a possible D gene (6 bases). Germline assignment: CDR1 ENHRY and CDR2 SYGVKD. The V and J ends lost 2 bases and 5 bases respectively, with 9 bases between them. The CDR3 runs 14 residues. CDR3 in amino acids: CAISEGGGNEKLFF. CDR3 nucleotides: TGTGCCATCAGTGAGGGGGGCGGGAATGAAAAACTGTTTTTT.

The genes are TRBV5-6 and TRBJ2-4, with D perhaps matching TRBD1 (6 bases). Trimming removed 1 base at V and 14 bases at J, with 16 bases between. The CDR3 has 13 amino acids. CDR1 and CDR2 (germline): SGHDT, YYEEEE. Written as DNA, the CDR3 is TGTGCCAGCAGCTTGTTTTTGGTGGCAGGGGAGTACTTC. Translating it yields CASSLFLVAGEYF.

The V and J genes are TRBV7-2 and TRBJ2-7; TRBD2 agrees at 7 bases. Germline V gene data show CDR1 as SGHTA and CDR2 as FQGNSA. The CDR3 length is 15 residues. The trim removed 1 base at V and 3 bases at J, leaving 6 bases unmatched. CDR3 sequence reads: CASSLGGGLSYEQYF. CDR3 sequence (DNA): TGTGCCAGCAGCTTAGGGGGGGGACTTAGCTACGAGCAGTACTTC.

The V and J genes are TRBV6-5 and TRBJ2-7, with D perhaps matching TRBD2 (5 bases). V gave up 0 bases and J gave up 2 bases, with 8 bases separating them. The CDR3 consists of 14 residues. From germline, CDR1 is MNHEY and CDR2 SVGAGI. CDR3 DNA: TGTGCCAGCAGTTACTCTGCGGGTCCCTACGAGCAGTACTTC. Translated: CASSYSAGPYEQYF.

The V gene is TRBV5-3, the J gene TRBJ2-1; D is ambiguous. TRBV5-3 qualifies as an ORF whose function is uncertain. This CDR3 has 16 residues. V lost 3 bases and J 1 base, leaving 14 bases between the germline ends. The CDR3: CARSSDLSQSYNEQFF. Here the CDR3 DNA reads TGTGCCAGAAGCTCCGACTTGTCGCAATCCTACAATGAGCAGTTCTTC.

J is TRBJ1-5 and V is TRBV19, with D uncertain. The V and J ends lost 6 bases and 7 bases respectively, with 13 bases between them. The germline gives CDR1 LNHDA, CDR2 SQIVND (reference sequence). The CDR3 runs 13 residues. The CDR3 reads CASRNDERQPQHF. CDR3 sequence (DNA): TGTGCCAGTAGAAACGACGAGCGGCAGCCCCAGCATTTT. Supplemented by reference TRBV19 and TRBJ1-5, the full variable domain reads DGGITQSPKYLFRKEGQNVTLSCEQNLNHDAMYWYRQDPGQGLRLIYYSQIVNDFQKGDIAEGYSVSREKKESFPLTVTSAQKNPTAFYLCASRNDERQPQHFGDGTRLSIL.

This clone was seen more than once but under ten times. The chain recombines TRBV18 with TRBJ2-7; 9 bases are a match to TRBD1. CDR3 length: 15 amino acids. The germline V gene encodes CDR1 KGHSH and CDR2 LQKENI. V shed 4 bases, J shed 7 bases, and the junction held 11 bases outside the gene matches. The CDR3 reads CASSHPGQGSWEQYF. CDR3 sequence (DNA): TGTGCCAGCTCACATCCGGGACAGGGAAGTTGGGAGCAGTACTTC.

The V and J genes are TRBV3-1 (or the pseudogene TRBV3-2) and TRBJ2-1; TRBD2 agrees at 8 bases. The CDR3 totals 17 residues. Germline lookup yields CDR1 LGHDT and CDR2 YNNKEL (reference sequence). V shed 0 bases, J shed 7 bases, and the junction held 11 bases outside the gene matches. The CDR3 is CASSQDLSGGPGNEQFF. In DNA, the CDR3 is TGTGCCAGCAGCCAAGACTTATCGGGGGGGCCGGGAAATGAGCAGTTCTTC.

This chain uses TRBV6-2 or TRBV6-3 with TRBJ2-3; the D is unclear. Trimming stripped 5 bases from V and 2 bases from J, with 11 bases between. This CDR3 comprises 14 residues. Per the germline V gene, CDR1 is MNHEY and CDR2 is SVGEGT. CDR3 protein: CASSDRLDTDTQYF. For the CDR3, the DNA is TGTGCCAGCAGTGACCGACTGGACACAGATACGCAGTATTTT.

The chain couples TRBV4-3 to TRBJ2-3; D is perhaps TRBD2 (5 bases). The ends were cut back, 4 bases at V and 2 bases at J, with 10 bases in the middle. This CDR3 region has 14 residues. CDR1 and CDR2 (germline): LGHNA, YSLEER. DNA of the CDR3: TGCGCCAGCAGCCCCCGGACTTTCACAGATACGCAGTATTTT. Translated, it gives CASSPRTFTDTQYF.

J is TRBJ1-2 and V is TRBV2, with 8 bases identical to TRBD1. This CDR3 region has 13 residues. Germline CDR1 is SNHLY and CDR2 is FYNNEI. Germline trimming cut 4 bases from V and 2 bases from J; bases unmatched to any gene: 0. CDR3 protein: CASSGDRNYGYTF. The CDR3 DNA reads as TGTGCCAGCAGTGGGGACAGGAACTATGGCTACACCTTC.

V gene TRBV10-2 combines with J gene TRBJ2-1; TRBD2 is a possible D gene (6 bases). Trimming shortened V by 7 bases and J by 2 bases, and 9 bases separated the two germline ends. This CDR3 region has 13 residues. Germline CDR1 WSHSY, CDR2 SAAADI. The CDR3 nucleotides are TGCGCCAGCAACACGGGGGCCTACAATGAGCAGTTCTTC. Its protein is CASNTGAYNEQFF.

The rearrangement uses TRBV5-5 and TRBJ2-3, with 12 nucleotides matching TRBD2. The V gene end was trimmed by 3 bases and the J gene end by 4 bases; junction bases not matched to a gene: 6. Germline-derived CDR1 and CDR2 are SGHKS and YYEKEE (reference sequence). The CDR3 has 16 amino acids. The CDR3: CASSSPTSGGSDTQYF. CDR3 nucleotides: TGTGCCAGCAGCTCCCCGACTAGCGGGGGTTCAGATACGCAGTATTTT.

V usage is TRBV5-4 and J usage is TRBJ2-6; D gene uncertain. CDR1 is SGHNT and CDR2 is YYREEE in the germline V gene (reference sequence). Trimming pared 1 base from V and 3 bases from J, leaving 11 bases between. The CDR3 has 16 residues. The CDR3 reads CASSLLTPGGANVLTF. CDR3 coding DNA: TGTGCCAGCAGCTTGTTAACACCGGGTGGGGCCAACGTCCTGACTTTC.

The chain has TRBV4-1 and TRBJ2-2; D is uncertain. Trimming removed 2 bases at V and 5 bases at J, with 9 bases between. The germline CDR1 and CDR2 sequences are MGHRA and YSYEKL. The CDR3 length is 14 residues. The CDR3 DNA reads as TGCGCCAGCAGCCAATTCACGGTTACCGGGGAGCTGTTTTTT. Its translation: CASSQFTVTGELFF.

V gene TRBV7-2 combines with J gene TRBJ2-3; D might be TRBD2 (7 bases). V gave up 2 bases and J gave up 3 bases, with 15 bases separating them. Germline V gene sequence: CDR1 SGHTA, CDR2 FQGNSA. The CDR3 totals 16 residues. The CDR3 bases are TGTGCCAGCAGCTTAATGGGGGGGGGCGGAACAGATACGCAGTATTTT. The encoded protein is CASSLMGGGGTDTQYF.

The V and J genes are TRBV5-1 and TRBJ2-5; 7 bases map to TRBD1. Trimming cost V 0 bases and J 1 base; bases outside gene matches: 6. The CDR3 sequence is 16 residues long. The V gene's germline CDR1 is SGHRS and CDR2 YFSETQ. The CDR3 here is CASSLGAGGTQETQYF. The CDR3 DNA sequence: TGCGCCAGCAGCTTGGGGGCAGGGGGTACCCAAGAGACCCAGTACTTC. The whole variable domain, remainder taken from reference TRBV5-1 and TRBJ2-5, is KAGVTQTPRYLIKTRGQQVTLSCSPISGHRSVSWYQQTPGQGLQFLFEYFSETQRNKGNFPGRFSGRQFSNSRSEMNVSTLELGDSALYLCASSLGAGGTQETQYFGPGTRLLVL.

The chain employs TRBV5-5 and TRBJ1-5; 7 nucleotides match TRBD1. Germline CDR1 reads SGHKS; CDR2 reads YYEKEE (reference sequence). The CDR3 has 15 amino acids. With 1 base clipped from V and 2 bases from J, the junction kept 3 bases outside the gene matches. CDR3 protein: CASSLRDRGNQPQHF. The CDR3, as DNA: TGTGCCAGCAGCTTGCGAGACAGGGGCAATCAGCCCCAGCATTTT. Supplemented by reference TRBV5-5 and TRBJ1-5, the full variable domain reads DAGVTQSPTHLIKTRGQQVTLRCSPISGHKSVSWYQQVLGQGPQFIFQYYEKEERGRGNFPDRFSARQFPNYSSELNVNALLLGDSALYLCASSLRDRGNQPQHFGDGTRLSIL.